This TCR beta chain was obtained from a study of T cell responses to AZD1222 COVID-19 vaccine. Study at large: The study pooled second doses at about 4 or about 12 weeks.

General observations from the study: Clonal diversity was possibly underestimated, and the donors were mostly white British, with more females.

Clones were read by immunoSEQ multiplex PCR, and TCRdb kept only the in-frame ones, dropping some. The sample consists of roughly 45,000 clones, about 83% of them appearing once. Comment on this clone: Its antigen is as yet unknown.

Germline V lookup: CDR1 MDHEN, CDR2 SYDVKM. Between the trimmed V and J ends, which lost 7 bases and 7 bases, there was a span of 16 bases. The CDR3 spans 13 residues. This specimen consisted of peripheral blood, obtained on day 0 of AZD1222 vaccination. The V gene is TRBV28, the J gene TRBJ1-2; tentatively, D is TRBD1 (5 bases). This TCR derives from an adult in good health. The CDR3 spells CASMEGREAGYTF. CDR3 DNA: TGTGCCAGCATGGAGGGCAGGGAAGCTGGCTACACCTTC.